This T cell receptor (beta chain) came from a study of blood T cell repertoires in COVID-19. Looking at the study overall: Sites across the United States, Italy and Spain contributed samples from acute and convalescent COVID-19. PBMCs, B-cell-depleted T cells, or T cells were the source of the cDNA or gDNA that made up the material.

The germline gives CDR1 ENHRY, CDR2 SYGVKD. This CDR3 comprises 12 residues. The ends were cut back, 10 bases at V and 4 bases at J, with 10 bases in the middle. Individuals aged roughly 18 to 95 years were recruited from roughly 23 US areas. Participant-reported clinical history was the basis for cohort assignment. Sequenced by immunoSEQ multiplex PCR; TCRdb stores in-frame clones only, minus some. The top ten clones hold 3% to 4% of a sample with more than 200,000 clones, under 90% of them seen once. The receptor's source is a woman aged 30 to 39 with acute COVID-19. This chain links TRBV10-3 with TRBJ2-2; D is perhaps TRBD1 (6 bases). Sample: PBMCs or T cells enriched from blood (not recorded which). CDR3 in amino acids: CARTGTTGELFF. DNA of the CDR3: TGTGCCAGAACAGGGACCACCGGGGAGCTGTTTTTT.